This TCR beta chain originates from a study of cytomegalovirus exposure and HLA in healthy donors. General study points: Later work associated around 18,000 TCR beta sequences with HLA alleles at 0.05 false discovery rate. Donor immune exposure was known only as CMV serostatus.

The PCR employed 60 Vbeta primers together with 13 Jbeta primers. Clones were read by immunoSEQ multiplex PCR, and TCRdb kept only the in-frame ones, dropping some. The data contain 70,000 to 90,000 clones, around 80% of them singletons. The ends lost 2 bases at V and 5 bases at J; junction bases unmatched: 12. The germline V gene has CDR1 SGHNT and CDR2 YYREEE (reference sequence). CDR3 length: 17 residues. On this clone: The antigen is unknown.

The TCR comes from a man aged 35 to 55 in good health and CMV-seronegative. The sequencing sample was made of PBMCs. This rearrangement joins TRBV5-4 to TRBJ2-1, with TRBD2 identical over 8 bases. CDR3 region: CASSLKFRGGPHNEQFF. DNA of the CDR3: TGTGCCAGCAGCTTAAAATTCCGGGGGGGCCCACACAATGAGCAGTTCTTC.